Following are 8 T cell receptor beta chains from one sample sequenced in a study of Ad26.COV2.S vaccination and SARS-CoV-2 variants. Stated treatment: around 19 received Ad26.COV2.S at low or high dose, single or two shots; about 5 received placebo; per-sample allocation not given. Specimens were obtained on day 63 following the first vaccine or placebo injection. TCRdb keeps only in-frame clones here, not all; method: immunoSEQ multiplex PCR. The sample holds approximately 400,000 clones, about 85% seen once. The sequenced sample was peripheral blood, obtained in a trial of Ad26.COV2.S vaccine versus placebo. These receptors all come from a person aged 18-60 years who received the Ad26.COV2.S COVID-19 vaccine or a placebo.

The chain joins TRBV18 to TRBJ2-1; 10 positions match TRBD2. V lost 2 bases to trimming and J lost 8 bases; unmatched junction nucleotides: 6. Germline CDR1 is KGHSH and CDR2 is LQKENI. The CDR3 contains 15 residues. The CDR3 region has the DNA TGTGCCAGCTCACCAAGCGCTAGCGGGAGCCATGAGCAGTTCTTC. Protein sequence: CASSPSASGSHEQFF.

The chain has TRBV21-1 and TRBJ2-7. TRBV21-1 is a known pseudogene. The CDR3 covers 14 residues. This CDR3 is CAITEGHISYEQYF. In nucleotides, the CDR3 is TGTGCCATCACTGAGGGGCACATTTCCTACGAGCAGTACTTC.

The chain is built from TRBV4-2 and TRBJ1-5; weak D call: TRBD1 (5 bases). V was shortened by 4 bases and J by 0 bases, with 10 bases between the two germline ends. The CDR3 extends over 15 amino acids. The V gene's germline CDR1 is LGHNA and CDR2 YNFKEQ. The CDR3, as DNA: TGTGCCAGCAGCCCAGAAAGGGGTAGCAATCAGCCCCAGCATTTT. This gives the protein CASSPERGSNQPQHF.

The V and J genes are TRBV5-1 and TRBJ2-2, with 10 nucleotides matching TRBD2. Germline lookup yields CDR1 SGHRS and CDR2 YFSETQ. This CDR3 spans 16 amino acids. V gave up 0 bases and J gave up 4 bases; unmatched junction bases: 3. The CDR3 DNA follows: TGCGCCAGCAGCTTGGCCCCTAGCGGGAGCACCGGGGAGCTGTTTTTT. Translating gives CASSLAPSGSTGELFF. Complete variable domain (other parts from reference TRBV5-1 and TRBJ2-2): KAGVTQTPRYLIKTRGQQVTLSCSPISGHRSVSWYQQTPGQGLQFLFEYFSETQRNKGNFPGRFSGRQFSNSRSEMNVSTLELGDSALYLCASSLAPSGSTGELFFGEGSRLTVL.

The chain couples TRBV6-2 or TRBV6-3 to TRBJ2-5, with D possibly being TRBD1 (5 bases). In germline, CDR1 is MNHEY, CDR2 SVGEGT. V gave up 0 bases and J gave up 2 bases, with 16 bases separating them. The CDR3 covers 17 residues. The CDR3 here is CASSYSARTNTQETQYF. The DNA of the CDR3 is TGTGCCAGCAGTTACTCGGCGAGGACAAATACACAAGAGACCCAGTACTTC.

The rearrangement uses TRBV19 and TRBJ2-7; 10 nucleotides match TRBD2. CDR3 length equals 15 residues. With V trimmed by 3 bases and J by 3 bases, 5 bases remained unmatched. Germline CDR1 and CDR2: LNHDA and SQIVND (reference sequence). CDR3 sequence: CASSISSGGGYEQYF. As DNA, the CDR3 is TGTGCCAGTAGTATTTCTAGCGGGGGAGGCTACGAGCAGTACTTC.

This chain joins TRBV28 and TRBJ1-2; D is unclear. The CDR3 totals 14 residues. V dropped 5 bases and J dropped 3 bases, with 13 bases sitting between them. The germline gives CDR1 MDHEN, CDR2 SYDVKM. The CDR3 sequence is CASSPPGRDYGYTF. The DNA for the CDR3 is TGTGCCAGCAGTCCCCCCGGGCGGGACTATGGCTACACCTTC.

The V and J genes are TRBV27 and TRBJ2-5, with unresolved D. V was pared by 5 bases and J by 5 bases, with 18 bases between. CDR3 length: 15 residues. CDR1 and CDR2 from the germline V gene are MNHEY and SMNVEV (reference sequence). CDR3 DNA sequence: TGTGCCAGCAGTCCCCATCTCAGGACCGGGGAGACCCAGTACTTC. Protein: CASSPHLRTGETQYF.